This TCR beta chain derives from a study of cytomegalovirus exposure and HLA in healthy donors. Amplification used 60 Vbeta primers and 13 Jbeta primers. Repertoires were generated with immunoSEQ multiplex PCR, while TCRdb's copy carries only in-frame clones and drops some. The repertoire consists of fewer than 150,000 clones, with 77% occurring once and the leading ten covering approximately 3.7%. The CDR3 has 15 amino acids. Looked up from germline, CDR1 is SGHRS and CDR2 is YFSETQ. The V end was cut by 5 bases, the J end by 8 bases, with 17 bases between. Source material: PBMCs. The TCR originated in a human donor in good health. This sequence joins TRBV5-1 and TRBJ1-6; D is possibly TRBD1 (6 bases). The CDR3 loop reads CASRRSTGNDSPLHF. The CDR3 DNA follows: TGCGCCAGCAGGCGCAGCACAGGGAATGATTCACCCCTCCACTTT.